This TCR beta chain is drawn from a study of OX40 agonist ivuxolimab in advanced cancers. On the study more broadly: All patients had ivuxolimab intravenously every 2 weeks at 0.01 to 10 mg/kg. Prior therapy, whether anti-PD-1, anti-PD-L1 or anti-CTLA-4, was allowed, and 40% had some. The diagnoses of dose-escalation patients were hepatocellular carcinoma, melanoma, renal cell or head and neck cancer.

Assay used: immunoSEQ multiplex PCR; TCRdb lists only in-frame clones, some missing. The sample has about 83,000 clones, around 90% seen once; the top ten hold roughly 0.64%. J lost 5 bases, V lost 6 bases, and 10 bases had no gene match. Germline V gene lookup returns CDR1 LNHDA and CDR2 SQIVND (reference sequence). The CDR3 sequence is 15 residues long. The material was CD4+ or CD8+ T cells sorted from blood, obtained in a trial of the OX40 agonist ivuxolimab. The receptor was derived from an adult with an advanced solid tumor such as melanoma, head and neck, liver or kidney cancer. J is TRBJ2-3 and V is TRBV19, with TRBD1 matching over 8 bases. The chain's CDR3 is CASRDQGAKGDTQYF. The CDR3 DNA follows: TGTGCCAGTAGGGATCAGGGGGCAAAGGGAGATACGCAGTATTTT.